This T cell receptor (beta chain) appears in the sequencing data of a study of T cell responses to AZD1222 COVID-19 vaccine (dated by TCRdb to the early 2020s). Study-level background: Because spike-specific TCR depth and breadth did not differ between the two schedules, AZD1222 recipients who got a second dose at roughly 4 weeks were pooled with those who got a second dose at roughly 12 weeks. TCR sequencing was performed for roughly 250 trial participants, of whom roughly 200 were given two doses of AZD1222 and approximately 25 were given two doses of MenACWY control vaccine. Trial participants were enrolled into age subgroups of 18-55, 56-69 and 70-plus years, which contained approximately 150, 30 and 60 TCR-sequenced participants, respectively.

Via the germline V gene, CDR1 is SGHNT and CDR2 YENEEA. Trimming leaves V shorter by 0 bases and J shorter by 3 bases, with the junction holding 8 bases beyond the gene matches. The CDR3 has 16 amino acids, counting the end cysteine and phenylalanine. Of all the DNA, just the CDR3 is kept, 48 bases in frame from base 1. As for this clone: The antigen it recognizes is unknown. No base-level quality is on record; no much larger clone is a single base apart.

The CDR3 regions of human TCRbeta chains were analyzed by immunosequencing. On the study's bioinformatics: Repertoire TCRs were matched against a reference library of SARS-CoV-2-specific TCRs generated with the MIRA antigen-specificity platform. Breadth meant the fraction of unique TCRs that were SARS-CoV-2-associated, whereas depth meant the fraction of total T cells that were SARS-CoV-2-associated. Using the MIRA data, each spike-specific TCR was assigned both to the spike region to which the TCR was reactive and to a CD4 or CD8 class. Log10-transformed breadth and depth values were compared by one-way ANOVA with Sidak's multiple comparisons tests. TCRdb took this table from immuneACCESS and kept in-frame rearrangements with V and J called. Such tables lack part of the clones; where checked against another copy, unresolved V genes explain under half of the gap, and the rest is unexplained. V, J and clone size derive from that table, while D and trimming were established from the DNA sequence. This sample lists 100,000 to 150,000 clones; more than 85% were detected once. The biggest ten clones account for just under 10% of the sample.

What the study reported, not specific to this receptor: Because no samples from the day 14 peak response were available, repertoires could be characterized only after the peak T cell response. Conclusions about previously exposed vaccinees are limited because only six or seven AZD1222 recipients were SARS-CoV-2 seropositive at baseline. A significant rise in spike-specific TCR breadth and depth was observed after two AZD1222 doses relative to day 0 and relative to MenACWY recipients. In the small 56-69-year group, the increase in depth fell short of significance, most likely because of low power. The whole spike protein was spanned by vaccine-associated CD4 TCRs, and dominant responses were seen in regions 160-218 and 743-854. Epitopes outside the regions mutated in the B.1.351 and B.1.1.7 variants were reportedly recognized by nearly half of the unique spike-specific TCRs. Participants were mostly white British and included more females than males, and it was suggested by the authors that clonal diversity may have been underestimated.

The sample's time point, from its label and the paper: baseline before first vaccination. Samples from vaccinated people were obtained from the UK trials COV001 and COV002, which included a single-blind randomized controlled phase 2/3 trial of AZD1222 (ChAdOx1 nCoV-19) in healthy adults. Trial participant PBMC samples were collected at day 0 and day 28 after the second dose for TCRbeta chain sequencing. The chain is made from TRBV11-3 and TRBJ2-7; the central 7 bases match TRBD2. Source: peripheral blood, taken on day 0 of AZD1222 vaccination. The sequence came from an adult in good health. The nucleotides read TGTGCCAGCAGCTTAGATGGGGGGGAGCGGGGCTACGAGCAGTACTTC. It translates as CASSLDGGERGYEQYF.